The next 21 T cell receptor beta chains were all read from a single sample in a study of cytomegalovirus exposure and HLA in healthy donors. The study ran its PCR with 60 Vbeta and 13 Jbeta primers. Sequencing used immunoSEQ multiplex PCR; TCRdb keeps in-frame clones, though not all of them. The sample gives 150,000 to 200,000 clones, approximately 82% of which show up once; less than 5.5% is in the top ten. The sample consisted of PBMCs. The receptors here all came from a male donor in good health and CMV-seronegative.

The chain employs TRBV2 and TRBJ2-4, with 10 bases aligning to TRBD2. With 10 bases clipped from V and 6 bases from J, the junction kept 3 bases outside the gene matches. The CDR3 extends over 12 amino acids. Germline assignment: CDR1 SNHLY and CDR2 FYNNEI. The CDR3 nucleotides read TGTGCCACGAGCGGGAGGGTAAACATTCAGTACTTC. This sequence encodes CATSGRVNIQYF.

The chain has TRBV10-2 and TRBJ1-1; the D gene is possibly TRBD1 (6 bases). The V and J ends lost 5 bases and 1 base respectively, with 11 bases between them. This CDR3 has 14 amino acids. The germline V gene has CDR1 WSHSY and CDR2 SAAADI. CDR3 DNA sequence: TGCGCCAGCAGTTCAGGGGCGTGGAACACTGAAGCTTTCTTT. Encoded protein: CASSSGAWNTEAFF.

Worth noting for this clone: The identical CDR3 is also encoded by other nucleotide sequences in the sample. V usage is TRBV6-6 and J usage is TRBJ1-4, with 11 bases fitting TRBD1. CDR1 MNHNY and CDR2 SVGAGI come from the germline V gene (reference sequence). V was pared by 8 bases and J by 10 bases, with 6 bases of the junction left unmatched. This CDR3 region has 13 residues. The CDR3 here is CASDKGQGGKLFF. CDR3 in DNA: TGTGCCAGCGACAAGGGACAGGGGGGAAAACTGTTTTTT.

The V gene is TRBV6-1, the J gene TRBJ2-7; D remains unclear. Between the trimmed V and J ends, which lost 3 bases and 0 bases, there was a span of 9 bases. The CDR3 extends over 14 amino acids. The germline V gene encodes CDR1 MNHNS and CDR2 SASEGT. The CDR3 here is CASSDYGSSYEQYF. The CDR3 region has the DNA TGTGCCAGCAGTGATTACGGGTCCTCCTACGAGCAGTACTTC.

This clone was recorded a few times. This chain joins TRBV29-1 and TRBJ2-1; the D gene is possibly TRBD2 (7 bases). The CDR3 length is 15 residues. Trimming removed 4 bases from V and 4 bases from J, with 17 bases in between. In germline, CDR1 is SQVTM, CDR2 ANQGSEA. The CDR3 region is CSVVRAGALYNEQFF. The CDR3 coding sequence is TGCAGCGTTGTGAGGGCGGGGGCGCTTTACAATGAGCAGTTCTTC.

J is TRBJ2-7 and V is TRBV13; TRBD1 agrees at 9 bases. Per germline, CDR1 PRHDT and CDR2 FYEKMQ (reference sequence). V was clipped by 3 bases and J by 2 bases; unmatched bases: 5. This CDR3 has 15 amino acids. This CDR3 is CASSFRDRVPYEQYF. For the CDR3, the DNA is TGTGCCAGCAGCTTCCGGGACAGGGTCCCCTACGAGCAGTACTTC. The full variable domain, completed using reference TRBV13 and TRBJ2-7, is AAGVIQSPRHLIKEKRETATLKCYPIPRHDTVYWYQQGPGQDPQFLISFYEKMQSDKGSIPDRFSAQQFSDYHSELNMSSLELGDSALYFCASSFRDRVPYEQYFGPGTRLTVT.

The chain has TRBV28 and TRBJ1-5; 11 bases match TRBD1. The length of the CDR3 is 15 residues. The V gene end was trimmed by 4 bases and the J gene end by 5 bases; junction bases not matched to a gene: 4. Germline values: CDR1 MDHEN, CDR2 SYDVKM. The DNA of the CDR3 is TGTGCCAGCAGTTCTCCGGGACAGGGGGATCAGCCCCAGCATTTT. Translation gives CASSSPGQGDQPQHF.

The genes are TRBV5-1 and TRBJ2-1, with D possibly TRBD1 on 6 matching bases. Deletions cut 8 bases from V and 0 bases from J, with 9 bases between. Germline V gives CDR1 SGHRS, CDR2 YFSETQ. This CDR3 contains 13 residues. The CDR3 nucleotides are TGCGCCAGTAAGGACAGCTCCTACAATGAGCAGTTCTTC. Amino acid sequence: CASKDSSYNEQFF.

The gene calls are TRBV15 and TRBJ2-7; no firm D call. The CDR3 is 13 residues long. Trimming cost V 1 base and J 1 base, with 5 bases left between them. Germline V gene lookup returns CDR1 LNHNV and CDR2 YYDKDF (reference sequence). The CDR3 region has the DNA TGTGCCACCAGCAGAGCTTCTTCCTACGAGCAGTACTTC. Translating it yields CATSRASSYEQYF.

This sequence joins TRBV19 and TRBJ2-2; 9 nucleotides line up with TRBD1. V shed 5 bases and J 6 bases; nucleotides not matched to a gene: 7. In germline, CDR1 is LNHDA, CDR2 SQIVND (reference sequence). The length of the CDR3 is 15 residues. The CDR3 DNA reads as TGTGCCAGTAGTCCGTTACAGGGGGCGGCCGGGGAGCTGTTTTTT. Its translation: CASSPLQGAAGELFF.

This clone has a single count. The chain joins TRBV18 to TRBJ1-2; 8 nucleotides match TRBD1. The CDR3 loop spans 13 amino acids. V dropped 3 bases and J dropped 3; count of bases not matched to a gene: 0. Germline loops: CDR1 KGHSH, CDR2 LQKENI. The CDR3 protein is CASSPDRDYGYTF. As DNA, the CDR3 is TGTGCCAGCTCACCGGACAGGGACTATGGCTACACCTTC.

The genes are TRBV5-1 and TRBJ2-1; D gene uncertain. The germline V and J ends were trimmed by 0 bases and 7 bases, with 14 bases remaining between them. This CDR3 region has 15 residues. Germline values: CDR1 SGHRS, CDR2 YFSETQ. CDR3 DNA sequence: TGCGCCAGCAGCTTGGTCACACCCGCCGAAAATGAGCAGTTCTTC. Its translation: CASSLVTPAENEQFF.

The chain carries TRBV2 and TRBJ2-7; no firm D call. The V end lost 2 bases, the J end lost 0 bases, and 11 bases lay between the germline ends. The CDR3 contains 15 residues. CDR1 and CDR2 (germline): SNHLY, FYNNEI. The CDR3 bases are TGTGCCAGCAGTGAAAAGCGAACCCCCTCCTACGAGCAGTACTTC. This encodes CASSEKRTPSYEQYF.

The J gene is TRBJ1-5, the V gene TRBV7-9; maybe TRBD1 (6 bases). Germline-derived CDR1 and CDR2 are SEHNR and FQNEAQ (reference sequence). The CDR3 totals 15 residues. V was pared by 2 bases and J by 6 bases, with 14 bases between. The CDR3 coding sequence is TGTGCCAGCAGCTTACAGGGGACGGAAAGTCAGCCCCAGCATTTT. Translating gives CASSLQGTESQPQHF. The full variable domain, completed using reference TRBV7-9 and TRBJ1-5, is DTGVSQNPRHKITKRGQNVTFRCDPISEHNRLYWYRQTLGQGPEFLTYFQNEAQLEKSRLLSDRFSAERPKGSFSTLEIQRTEQGDSAMYLCASSLQGTESQPQHFGDGTRLSIL.

This chain joins TRBV5-8 and TRBJ1-6, with a tentative D call TRBD1 (5 bases). V lost 7 bases, J lost 7 bases, and 12 bases lay in between. This CDR3 comprises 13 residues. The germline CDR1 and CDR2 sequences are SGHTS and YDEGEE. CDR3 nucleotides: TGTGCCAGCTCTTTGACAGAAAATTCACCCCTCCACTTT. It yields the protein CASSLTENSPLHF.

The chain joins TRBV6-1 to TRBJ1-4, with 7 bases lining up with TRBD1. The junction had 8 bases not matched to a gene; V was cut back by 2 bases and J by 5 bases. Germline values: CDR1 MNHNS, CDR2 SASEGT. The CDR3 covers 16 residues. For the CDR3, the DNA is TGTGCCAGCAGTGAAATCGCGGGCAGGGGGAATGAAAAACTGTTTTTT. This translates into CASSEIAGRGNEKLFF.

The V and J genes are TRBV4-3 and TRBJ1-1, with TRBD1 as a possible D gene (5 bases). CDR1 and CDR2 (germline): LGHNA, YSLEER. The V and J ends lost 0 bases and 0 bases respectively, with 5 bases between them. The CDR3 sequence is 14 residues long. This CDR3 is CASSQDRVNTEAFF. The CDR3 DNA reads as TGCGCCAGCAGCCAAGACAGGGTGAACACTGAAGCTTTCTTT.

This clone has a handful of counts. V and J are TRBV7-9 and TRBJ2-3, with D tentatively TRBD1 (5 bases). CDR1 is SEHNR, CDR2 FQNEAQ, per germline (reference sequence). Trimming removed 0 bases from V and 8 bases from J, with 9 bases in between. This CDR3 is 13 amino acids long. The CDR3 DNA is TGTGCCAGCAGCTTAGCGCAGGGAAGTACGCAGTATTTT. It yields the protein CASSLAQGSTQYF.

In this sample, this clone turned up once. The chain joins TRBV11-2 to TRBJ2-3; 11 bases are shared with TRBD2. The CDR3 sequence is 15 residues long. Germline V gives CDR1 SGHAT, CDR2 FQNNGV. J lost 5 bases, V lost 3 bases, and 4 bases had no gene match. CDR3 protein: CASSFTSGSGDTQYF. The CDR3 coding sequence is TGTGCCAGCAGCTTCACTAGCGGGAGTGGAGATACGCAGTATTTT.

The genes are TRBV9 and TRBJ2-1, with D perhaps matching TRBD2 (5 bases). The CDR3 is 15 amino acids. V lost 0 bases to trimming and J lost 8 bases, with 15 bases between them. From germline, CDR1 is SGDLS and CDR2 YYNGEE. The CDR3 DNA sequence: TGTGCCAGCAGCGTAGCCCTATTCGTTAGCGATGAGCAGTTCTTC. Translated, it gives CASSVALFVSDEQFF.

The chain joins TRBV6-5 to TRBJ2-4, with TRBD1 identical over 8 bases. The length of the CDR3 is 14 residues. In germline, CDR1 is MNHEY, CDR2 SVGAGI. After removal of 6 bases from V and 5 bases from J, the junction contained 6 bases not matched to a gene. The CDR3 loop reads CASRRGQAENIQYF. The CDR3 nucleotides read TGTGCCAGCAGACGGGGACAGGCCGAAAACATTCAGTACTTC.